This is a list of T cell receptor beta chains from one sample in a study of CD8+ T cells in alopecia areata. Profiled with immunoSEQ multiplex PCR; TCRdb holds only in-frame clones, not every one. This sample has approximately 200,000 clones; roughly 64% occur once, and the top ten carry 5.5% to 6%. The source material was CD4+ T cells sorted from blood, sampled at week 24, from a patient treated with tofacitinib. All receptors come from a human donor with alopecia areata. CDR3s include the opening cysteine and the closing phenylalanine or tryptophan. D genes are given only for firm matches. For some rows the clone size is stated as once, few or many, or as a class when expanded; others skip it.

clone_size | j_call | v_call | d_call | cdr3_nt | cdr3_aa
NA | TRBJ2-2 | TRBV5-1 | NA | TGCGCCAGCAGCTTGGAACAGGCCGGGGAGCTGTTTTTT | CASSLEQAGELFF
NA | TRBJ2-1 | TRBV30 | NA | TGTGCCTGGAGTATCGGGACGGCCTTAGGGAATGAGCAGTTCTTC | CAWSIGTALGNEQFF
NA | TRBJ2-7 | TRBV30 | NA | TGTGCCTGGGCCAGGCAGTCCTACGAGCAGTACTTC | CAWARQSYEQYF
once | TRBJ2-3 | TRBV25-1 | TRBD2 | TGTGCCAGCAATATAGCGGGGGGCACAGATACGCAGTATTTT | CASNIAGGTDTQYF
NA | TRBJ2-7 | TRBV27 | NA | TGTGCCAGCAGTGAACGGACAAGCGGCAACGAGCAGTACTTC | CASSERTSGNEQYF
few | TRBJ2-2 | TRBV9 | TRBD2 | TGTGCCAGCAGCCCCGGACTAGCGGGAGAGGCAGTATTCACCGGGGAGCTGTTTTTT | CASSPGLAGEAVFTGELFF
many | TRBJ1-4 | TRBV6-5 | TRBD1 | TGTGCCAGCATCGACAGGGTATCCGAAAAACTGTTTTTT | CASIDRVSEKLFF
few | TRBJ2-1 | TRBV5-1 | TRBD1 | TGCGCCAGCAGCTTGGTGGGGACAGGGGGTTCCGATGAGCAGTTCTTC | CASSLVGTGGSDEQFF
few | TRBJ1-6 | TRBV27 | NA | TGTGCCAGCAGCCCACAGGGAATGGAGAATTCACCCCTCCACTTT | CASSPQGMENSPLHF
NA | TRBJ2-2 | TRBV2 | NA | TGTGCCAGCAGTGAAGCGGTAACAGGGACCGGGGAGCTGTTTTTT | CASSEAVTGTGELFF
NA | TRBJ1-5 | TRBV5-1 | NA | TGCGCCAGCAGCTTGGGACTCCTAAACGGTATACAATTGGGTCAGCCCCAGCATTTT | CASSLGLLNGIQLGQPQHF
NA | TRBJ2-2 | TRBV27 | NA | TGTGCCAGCAGTGAGTTTGGAAACACCGGGGAGCTGTTTTTT | CASSEFGNTGELFF
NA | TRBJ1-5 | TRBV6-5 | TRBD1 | TGTGCCAGCAGTTACCGGACAGGGATTCAGCCCCAGCATTTT | CASSYRTGIQPQHF
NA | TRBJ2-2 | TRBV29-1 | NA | TGCAGCGTTGCCGACATCGACACCGGGGAGCTGTTTTTT | CSVADIDTGELFF
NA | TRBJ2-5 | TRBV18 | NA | TGTGCCAGCTCACCACCCTCCCGCGGGAAAGAGACCCAGTACTTC | CASSPPSRGKETQYF
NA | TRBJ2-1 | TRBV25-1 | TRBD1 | TGTGCCAGCAGTGGGACAGGGGGGTTCAATGAGCAGTTCTTC | CASSGTGGFNEQFF
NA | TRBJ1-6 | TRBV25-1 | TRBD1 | TGTGCCAGCAGGAGGGACAGTTTCTATAATTCACCCCTCCACTTT | CASRRDSFYNSPLHF
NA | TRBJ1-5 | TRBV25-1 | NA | TGTGCCAGCAGTGCCCCCGGGGGGGGAGGCAATCAGCCCCAGCATTTT | CASSAPGGGGNQPQHF
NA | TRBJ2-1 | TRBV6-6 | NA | TGTGCCAGCAGTTACGGGAAATCCGCCTACAATGAGCAGTTCTTC | CASSYGKSAYNEQFF
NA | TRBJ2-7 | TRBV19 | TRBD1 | TGTGCCAGTAGTACCTACAGGGGCGAGCAGTACTTC | CASSTYRGEQYF
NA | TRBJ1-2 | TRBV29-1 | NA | TGCAGCGTTGAAGGGATTAACTATGGCTACACCTTC | CSVEGINYGYTF
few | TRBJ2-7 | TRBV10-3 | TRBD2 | TGTGCCATCAGCCAGGCGGGGGGGAACTACGAGCAGTACTTC | CAISQAGGNYEQYF
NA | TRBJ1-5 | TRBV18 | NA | TGTGCCAGCTCCGACACTCCCAATCAGCCCCAGCATTTT | CASSDTPNQPQHF
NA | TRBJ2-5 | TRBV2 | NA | TGTGCCAGCAGGACAGAGACCCAGTACTTC | CASRTETQYF
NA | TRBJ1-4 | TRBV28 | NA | TGTGCCAGCAGTCCGCAGTCAACTAATGAAAAACTGTTTTTT | CASSPQSTNEKLFF
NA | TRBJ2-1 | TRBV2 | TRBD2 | TGTGCCAGCAGTGCCCTTCTAGCGGGACAGGAGCAGTTCTTC | CASSALLAGQEQFF
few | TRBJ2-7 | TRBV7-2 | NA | TGTGCCAGCAGCCGTAATCACAGGGAACCTACCTACGAGCAGTACTTC | CASSRNHREPTYEQYF
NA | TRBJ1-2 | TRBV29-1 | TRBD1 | TGCAGCGTTCGAACGGACAGGGAGGGTGATGGCTACACCTTC | CSVRTDREGDGYTF
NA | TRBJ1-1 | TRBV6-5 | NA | TGTGCCAGCAGTTACTCGATCCGCCAAGGACAATGGGCTTTCTTT | CASSYSIRQGQWAFF
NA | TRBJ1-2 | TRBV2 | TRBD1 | TGTGCCAGCAGTGAAGCGGGACAGGGAGTTAACTATGGCTACACCTTC | CASSEAGQGVNYGYTF
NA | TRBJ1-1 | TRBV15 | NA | TGTGCCACCAGCAGAGGGACAGCGATGAACACTGAAGCTTTCTTT | CATSRGTAMNTEAFF
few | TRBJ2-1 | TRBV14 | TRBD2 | TGTGCCAGCAGCCGTCTAGCGGGGAGTGGTGAGCAGTTCTTC | CASSRLAGSGEQFF
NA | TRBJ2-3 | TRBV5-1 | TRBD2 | TGCGCCAGCAGCGCACGGGGGGCAGATACGCAGTATTTT | CASSARGADTQYF
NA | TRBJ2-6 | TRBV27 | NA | TGTGCCAGCCAAGGAGGGAGTGGGGCCAACGTCCTGACTTTC | CASQGGSGANVLTF
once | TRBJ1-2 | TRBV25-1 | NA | TGTGCCAGCACCGGGACCGACTATGGCTACACCTTC | CASTGTDYGYTF
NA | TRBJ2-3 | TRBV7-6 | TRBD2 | TGTGCCAGCAGCTTTAGCGGGGGATACACAGATACGCAGTATTTT | CASSFSGGYTDTQYF
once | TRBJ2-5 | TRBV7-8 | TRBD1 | TGTGCCAGCAGCTTAGCGGACAGGGTGGAGACCCAGTACTTC | CASSLADRVETQYF
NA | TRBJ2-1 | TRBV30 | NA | TGTGCCTGGAGTGTACTTGGGGCAGGGCAATCCGGGCCCTACAATGAGCAGTTCTTC | CAWSVLGAGQSGPYNEQFF
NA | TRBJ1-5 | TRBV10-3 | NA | TGTGCCATCACCCCAGGGAGCAATCAGCCCCAGCATTTT | CAITPGSNQPQHF
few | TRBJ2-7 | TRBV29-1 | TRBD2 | TGCAGCGCCCGACTAGCGGGAGGCTACGAGCAGTACTTC | CSARLAGGYEQYF
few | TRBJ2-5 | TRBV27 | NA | TGTGCCAGCCCCGATCCGAAAGGGCTGAGGGAGACCCAGTACTTC | CASPDPKGLRETQYF
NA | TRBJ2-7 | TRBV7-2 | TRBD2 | TGTGCCAGCAGCTTAATGGGGACTACCTTCTACGAGCAGTACTTC | CASSLMGTTFYEQYF
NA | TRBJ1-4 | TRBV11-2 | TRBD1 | TGTGCCAGCAGCCCCATCCAAACAGGGGGGAGTGAAAAACTGTTTTTT | CASSPIQTGGSEKLFF
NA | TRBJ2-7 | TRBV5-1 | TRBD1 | TGCGCCAGCTCTACCGGGACAGGGGGCACCGAGCAGTACTTC | CASSTGTGGTEQYF
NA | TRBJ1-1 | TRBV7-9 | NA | TGTGCCAGCAGCTTAGCGGAGGGACGGCCGAACACTGAAGCTTTCTTT | CASSLAEGRPNTEAFF
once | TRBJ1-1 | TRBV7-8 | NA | TGTGCCAGCAGCTCTAGAATGGTCGGGACGACTTTCTTT | CASSSRMVGTTFF
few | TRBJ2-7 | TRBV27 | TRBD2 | TGTGCCAGCAGTCCACCGCACCTGATAAGCGGGGGCCCCTCCTACGAGCAGTACTTC | CASSPPHLISGGPSYEQYF
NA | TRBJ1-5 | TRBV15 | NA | TGTGCCACCAGCAGAGGCAGGGCTGATCAGCCCCAGCATTTT | CATSRGRADQPQHF
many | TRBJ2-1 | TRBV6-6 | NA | TGTGCCAGCAGTTTGACTAGTCCGAATGAGCAGTTCTTC | CASSLTSPNEQFF
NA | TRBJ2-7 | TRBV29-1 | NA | TGCAGCGTTGCTGTCGGCAGGGGCTACGAGCAGTACTTC | CSVAVGRGYEQYF
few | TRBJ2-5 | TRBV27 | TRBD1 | TGTGCCAGCAGTATATACAGGGGACAAGAGACCCAGTACTTC | CASSIYRGQETQYF
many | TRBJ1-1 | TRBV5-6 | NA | TGTGCCAGCAGCTCGCTGTACAGGTCGAACACTGAAGCTTTCTTT | CASSSLYRSNTEAFF
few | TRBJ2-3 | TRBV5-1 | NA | TGCGCCAGCACCCTAAGTTTCCGAGATACGCAGTATTTT | CASTLSFRDTQYF
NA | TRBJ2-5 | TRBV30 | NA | TGTGCCTGGAGCGGCCTAGGGAGAGGGGAGACCCAGTACTTC | CAWSGLGRGETQYF
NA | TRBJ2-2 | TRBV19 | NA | TGTGCCAGTAGTATAAACAGGGCCCAAGGCGGGGAGCTGTTTTTT | CASSINRAQGGELFF